This TCR beta chain was profiled in a study of CD8+ T cells in alopecia areata. Study in general: The approximately 6-10-week-old female C3H/HeJ mice were given skin taken from approximately 6-12-month-old C3H/HeJ graft donors that had spontaneous alopecia.

Note on this clone: Gene names denote mouse genes. The read ends 4 residues shy of where the CDR3 ends; the end is completed using the germline J gene.

Reverse transcribed after extraction, RNA yielded cDNA as the sequencing template. Method: immunoSEQ multiplex PCR; TCRdb's copy keeps in-frame clones and lacks some. This repertoire lists 200,000 to 300,000 clones without singletons; about 1.1% sits in the top ten. After pooling, cutaneous lymph node cells were sorted with CD4, CD8alpha, NKG2D, NKG2ACE and other markers. Germline loops: CDR1 MNHDT, CDR2 YYDKIL. The CDR3 is 17 residues long. Deletions cut 0 bases from V and 0 bases from J, with 15 bases between. Sequencing was performed on CD4+ T cells sorted from a lymph node. The chain links TRBV17 to TRBJ2-7; D may be TRBD2 (7 bases). This TCR was sampled from a C3H/HeJ mouse with alopecia areata. As its MHC haplotype, the strain has H2-k. CDR3 bases read: TGTGCTAGCAGTAGAGATAGGGGGGGGTCCAGCTCCTAT. Its protein is CASSRDRGGSSSY. The whole CDR3 region reads CASSRDRGGSSSYEQYF.